Listed here are 30 T cell receptor beta chains from one sample, sequenced in a study of T-cell memory formation after mild COVID-19. TCRdb recomputed calls from the 5' RACE reads with MiXCR, one row per CDR3 protein. This sample yields about 320,000 distinct CDR3 sequences, of which more than 13% are seen a single time; roughly 23% belongs to the top ten. Specimen: PBMCs or a T cell subset sorted from them (not recorded which). These receptors all come from a man aged 18 to 29 who had mild COVID-19 (a few samples of this study predate the infection). Cell type and time point are not known.

For this clonotype: Because it lacks the conserved phenylalanine or tryptophan at the end, this CDR3 is likely a read error. V and J are TRBV27 and TRBJ2-1, with 8 bases fitting TRBD1. Germline V gene data show CDR1 as MNHEY and CDR2 as SMNVEV (reference sequence). This CDR3 region has 16 residues. The V gene end was trimmed by 5 bases and the J gene end by 4 bases; junction bases not matched to a gene: 10. The CDR3 DNA follows: TGTGCCAGCAGTCCGACCCCAGGGGGCGCGTACAATGAGCAGTTCTTA. It translates to CASSPTPGGAYNEQFL.

The chain joins TRBV4-2 to TRBJ2-2, with 9 nucleotides matching TRBD2. Trimming took 0 bases from V and 4 from J; bases not matched to a gene: 3. From germline, CDR1 is LGHNA and CDR2 YNFKEQ. The CDR3 sequence is 16 residues long. The chain's CDR3 is CASSQDRAGGTGELFF. CDR3 in DNA: TGTGCCAGCAGCCAAGATCGAGCGGGGGGCACCGGGGAGCTGTTTTTT.

This clonotype was picked up many times. This chain links TRBV12-3 or TRBV12-4 with TRBJ2-7; 7 bases are a match to TRBD1. V was clipped by 1 base and J by 4 bases; unmatched bases: 1. The CDR3 is 13 residues long. The CDR3 loop reads CASSLGQGYEQYF. CDR3 sequence (DNA): TGTGCCAGCAGTTTAGGACAGGGTTACGAGCAGTACTTC.

This clonotype appeared many times. The chain couples TRBV18 to TRBJ2-7; the D call may be TRBD1 or TRBD2 (5 bases each). V lost 3 bases to trimming and J lost 1 base, with 10 bases between them. The CDR3 loop spans 14 amino acids. CDR1 KGHSH and CDR2 LQKENI come from the germline V gene. CDR3 bases: TGTGCCAGCTCACCGGGGACCTTTTCCTACGAGCAGTACGTC. As protein: CASSPGTFSYEQYV.

The rearrangement links TRBV20-1 to TRBJ2-5, with D perhaps being TRBD1 or TRBD2 (5 bases each). V lost 3 bases to trimming and J lost 5 bases, with 16 bases between them. Germline CDR1 reads DFQATT; CDR2 reads SNEGSKA (reference sequence). The CDR3 sequence is 14 residues long. CDR3 DNA: TGCAGTGCTAGTGGCGTCCGGGGCCGGGAGACCCAGTACTTC. This sequence encodes CSASGVRGRETQYF.

The gene calls are TRBV12-3 or TRBV12-4 and TRBJ2-7; a possible D gene is TRBD2 (5 bases). The CDR3 extends over 15 amino acids. With 0 bases removed from V and 0 bases from J, the gap between germline ends came to 9 bases. CDR3 coding DNA: TGTGCCAGCAGTTTAGCGCCGGGAAGCTCCTACGAGCAGTACTTC. Its protein product is CASSLAPGSSYEQYF.

The chain joins TRBV12-3 or TRBV12-4 to TRBJ1-1; maybe TRBD1 (6 bases). With 8 bases removed from V and 7 bases from J, the gap between germline ends came to 14 bases. The CDR3 is made up of 12 amino acids. DNA for the CDR3: TGTGCCAGCGGGGGCCGGCGGATTGAAGCTTTCTTT. This encodes CASGGRRIEAFF.

This clonotype has a handful of counts. The J gene is TRBJ1-2, the V gene TRBV28, with TRBD1 as a possible D gene (5 bases). Trimming removed 3 bases from V and 0 bases from J, with 8 bases in between. Germline V gene lookup returns CDR1 MDHEN and CDR2 SYDVKM. The CDR3 spans 14 residues. The chain's CDR3 is CASSLTASNYGYTF. CDR3 DNA sequence: TGTGCCAGCAGTTTGACAGCCTCTAACTATGGCTACACCTTC.

The sample holds a few counts of this clonotype. The chain is built from TRBV18 and TRBJ2-7, with D tentatively TRBD1 (6 bases). Trimming took 6 bases from V and 1 from J, leaving 16 bases between them. The CDR3 runs to 15 residues. CDR1 and CDR2 (germline): KGHSH, LQKENI. CDR3 region: CASSRGPDGSYEQYF. For the CDR3, the DNA is TGTGCCAGCTCCAGGGGACCGGACGGATCCTACGAGCAGTACTTC.

The chain is built from TRBV5-1 and TRBJ1-3; D unclear. Trimming pared 0 bases from V and 3 bases from J, leaving 7 bases between. Germline CDR1 and CDR2: SGHRS and YFSETQ. The CDR3 is 14 residues long. DNA of the CDR3: TGCGCCAGCAGCTTGGAAGGGAGTGGAAACACCATATATTTT. It is translated as CASSLEGSGNTIYF.

V usage is TRBV14 and J usage is TRBJ2-7; D not resolved. The germline gives CDR1 SGHDN, CDR2 FVKESK. V dropped 0 bases and J dropped 1 base, with 7 bases sitting between them. This CDR3 has 14 amino acids. In DNA, the CDR3 is TGTGCCAGCAGCCAAGACGATTGGTCCTACGAGCAGTACTTC. Translated: CASSQDDWSYEQYF. The full variable domain, with the rest looked up from reference TRBV14 and TRBJ2-7, is EAGVTQFPSHSVIEKGQTVTLRCDPISGHDNLYWYRRVMGKEIKFLLHFVKESKQDESGMPNNRFLAERTGGTYSTLKVQPAELEDSGVYFCASSQDDWSYEQYFGPGTRLTVT.

The chain recombines TRBV12-3 or TRBV12-4 with TRBJ2-2; TRBD1 matches 12 bases. J lost 2 bases, V lost 5 bases, and 27 bases had no gene match. CDR3 length equals 24 residues. The CDR3 region has the DNA TGTGCCAGCAGTACTTTGGGGACAGGGGGCTTGTTCACTGGGGCCTCCTTAAACACCGGGGAGCTGTTTTTT. It specifies CASSTLGTGGLFTGASLNTGELFF.

This clonotype came up many times. This chain connects TRBV12-3 or TRBV12-4 to TRBJ1-1; D not certain. The germline V and J ends were trimmed by 0 bases and 6 bases, with 5 bases remaining between them. This CDR3 spans 12 amino acids. The CDR3 spells CASSLAGPEAFF. The CDR3 region has the DNA TGTGCCAGCAGTTTAGCAGGGCCTGAAGCTTTCTTT.

This clonotype came up a few times. The chain couples TRBV5-1 to TRBJ2-1, with 7 bases that match TRBD1. CDR1 is SGHRS and CDR2 is YFSETQ in the germline V gene. V was clipped by 1 base and J by 7 bases; unmatched bases: 5. This CDR3 comprises 14 residues. CDR3 in DNA: TGCGCCAGCAGCTTGAGGACAGGCAGGAATGAGCAGTTCTTC. It codes for CASSLRTGRNEQFF.

This clonotype has just a few counts. The V gene is TRBV5-1, the J gene TRBJ2-2; no clear D gene. CDR1 is SGHRS and CDR2 is YFSETQ in the germline V gene. V lost 5 bases, J lost 2 bases, and 10 bases lay in between. The CDR3 consists of 14 residues. In DNA form, the CDR3 reads TGCGCCAGCAGAGATGGCCTAAACACCGGGGAGCTGTTTTTT. It translates to CASRDGLNTGELFF.

A few counts support this clonotype. The chain links TRBV10-2 to TRBJ2-1; no clear D gene. V lost 1 base and J lost 4, with 14 bases in between. The CDR3 is 16 residues long. CDR1 and CDR2 from the germline V gene are WSHSY and SAAADI. The CDR3, as DNA: TGCGCCAGCAGTGAGTTACCCGCTAGAGTTTACAATGAGCAGTTCTTC. It codes for CASSELPARVYNEQFF.

The rearrangement uses TRBV5-5 and TRBJ2-7; 9 nucleotides agree with TRBD1. The junction had 6 bases not matched to a gene; V was cut back by 0 bases and J by 5 bases. The CDR3 loop spans 15 amino acids. Germline lookup yields CDR1 SGHKS and CDR2 YYEKEE (reference sequence). The CDR3 is CASSLDGDRANEQYV. CDR3 DNA sequence: TGTGCCAGCAGCTTGGATGGGGACAGGGCGAACGAGCAGTACGTC.

The V gene is TRBV29-1, the J gene TRBJ2-1; D might be TRBD1 or TRBD2, each matching 6 bases. Germline V gene data show CDR1 as SQVTM and CDR2 as ANQGSEA. The CDR3 covers 14 residues. V was shortened by 3 bases and J by 5 bases, with 14 bases between the two germline ends. CDR3 bases: TGCAGCGTTGATGGCTTGAGGGGGGACAATGAGCAGTTCTTC. Its protein product is CSVDGLRGDNEQFF.

The chain carries TRBV7-9 and TRBJ2-1, with TRBD2 matching 11 bases. Looked up from germline, CDR1 is SEHNR and CDR2 is FQNEAQ (reference sequence). CDR3 length: 15 residues. The V gene end was trimmed by 1 base and the J gene end by 10 bases; junction bases not matched to a gene: 6. The CDR3 is CASSLGGLAGREQFF. CDR3 coding DNA: TGTGCCAGCAGCTTAGGCGGACTAGCGGGTAGGGAGCAGTTCTTC.

This clonotype was observed a handful of times. This rearrangement joins TRBV7-9 to TRBJ2-7, with D possibly matching TRBD1 (6 bases). From germline, CDR1 is SEHNR and CDR2 FQNEAQ (reference sequence). The CDR3 runs to 13 residues. V gave up 5 bases and J gave up 0 bases, with 8 bases separating them. The CDR3 DNA is TGTGCCAGCAGCATGGACAGCTCCTACGAGCAGTACTTC. Translating it yields CASSMDSSYEQYF.

V is TRBV21-1 and J is TRBJ2-5; the listed D gene, TRBD2, was not tested against the DNA. TRBV21-1 is an annotated pseudogene. The CDR3 spans 14 residues. DNA for the CDR3: TGTGCCAGCATCCCAGCGGGGCCGCAACGGACCCAGTACTTC. Translation gives CASIPAGPQRTQYF.

The chain couples TRBV15 to TRBJ1-2; maybe TRBD1 (6 bases). Trimming took 5 bases from V and 8 from J, leaving 21 bases between them. CDR1 and CDR2 (germline): LNHNV, YYDKDF (reference sequence). The CDR3 runs to 15 residues. CDR3 in DNA: TGTGCCACCAGCGGCCCCCGTCGGGGGGCCTCCGGCTACACCTTC. It yields the protein CATSGPRRGASGYTF.

The chain recombines TRBV7-8 with TRBJ2-5, with TRBD2 matching 13 bases. Per the germline V gene, CDR1 is SGHVS and CDR2 is FQNEAQ. V lost 10 bases to trimming and J lost 1 base; unmatched junction nucleotides: 15. This CDR3 spans 18 amino acids. CDR3 bases: TGTGCCACCGTCCCCGGGCGACTAGCGGGGGGTTCCCAAGAGACCCAGTACTTC. Amino acid sequence: CATVPGRLAGGSQETQYF.

The CDR3 spells CSARKPGGWNEQYV. The CDR3 DNA follows: TGCAGTGCTAGAAAACCAGGGGGCTGGAACGAGCAGTACGTC. This sequence joins TRBV20-1 and TRBJ2-7; 8 bases agree with TRBD1. Germline V gene sequence: CDR1 DFQATT, CDR2 SNEGSKA (reference sequence). The CDR3 consists of 14 residues. V gave up 2 bases and J gave up 5 bases; unmatched junction bases: 8.

The chain links TRBV6-1 to TRBJ2-3, with D perhaps TRBD1 (7 bases). This CDR3 region has 17 residues. Germline V gene sequence: CDR1 MNHNS, CDR2 SASEGT. Between the trimmed V and J ends, which lost 6 bases and 0 bases, there was a span of 19 bases. DNA of the CDR3: TGTGCCAGCAGGGAGGGGGCTGGTCTCTCTAGCACAGATACGCAGTATTTT. Protein: CASREGAGLSSTDTQYF.

The CDR3 sequence is CASSSGDTSEKLFF. CDR3 in DNA: TGTGCCAGCTCTTCGGGTGACACGAGTGAAAAACTGTTTTTT. The chain is built from TRBV6-5 and TRBJ1-4; D call uncertain. Germline V CDR1 and CDR2: MNHEY, SVGAGI. V lost 8 bases, J lost 7 bases, and 17 bases lay in between. The CDR3 runs to 14 residues.

Many counts were recorded for this clonotype. The gene calls are TRBV5-1 and TRBJ2-1; 8 bases fit TRBD2. V lost 4 bases to trimming and J lost 0 bases; unmatched junction nucleotides: 6. Germline values: CDR1 SGHRS, CDR2 YFSETQ. The CDR3 runs to 16 residues. In DNA form, the CDR3 reads TGCGCCAGCAGCCCGGTAGCGGGAAGCTCCTACAATGAGCAGTTCTTC. Residues: CASSPVAGSSYNEQFF. Drawing the rest from reference TRBV5-1 and TRBJ2-1, the complete variable domain is KAGVTQTPRYLIKTRGQQVTLSCSPISGHRSVSWYQQTPGQGLQFLFEYFSETQRNKGNFPGRFSGRQFSNSRSEMNVSTLELGDSALYLCASSPVAGSSYNEQFFGPGTRLTVL.

The chain couples TRBV7-6 to TRBJ2-5, with D perhaps matching TRBD1 or TRBD2 (6 bases each). The CDR3 sequence is 15 residues long. Trimming stripped 1 base from V and 3 bases from J, with 12 bases between. CDR1 and CDR2 from the germline V gene are SGHVS and FNYEAQ. Written as DNA, the CDR3 is TGTGCCAGCAGCTTAGGGGGCGGGACAAAAGAGACCCAGTACTTC. The encoded protein is CASSLGGGTKETQYF.

This clonotype was seen a handful of times. This sequence joins TRBV6-4 and TRBJ2-7; either TRBD1 or TRBD2 may fit D (5 bases each). This CDR3 is built from 16 residues. Germline V gene data show CDR1 as MRHNA and CDR2 as SNTAGT. Deletions cut 2 bases from V and 5 bases from J, with 19 bases between. The CDR3 region has the DNA TGTGCCAGCAGTGACACCGGGACGCCACTCAGGCACGAGCAGTACGTC. Translation gives CASSDTGTPLRHEQYV.

The chain recombines TRBV7-8 with TRBJ2-7; no clear D gene. Germline loops: CDR1 SGHVS, CDR2 FQNEAQ. Trimming removed 9 bases from V and 2 bases from J, with 5 bases in between. The CDR3 covers 10 residues. The CDR3 DNA reads as TGTGCCAGTTATACCTACGAGCAGTACGTC. Protein product: CASYTYEQYV.